This TCR beta chain was sequenced in a study of OX40 agonist ivuxolimab in advanced cancers. Study information: Antecedent anti-PD-1, anti-PD-L1 or anti-CTLA-4 therapy was permissible, with under 50% having received some. Partial responses were achieved by three patients: one hepatocellular carcinoma, two cutaneous melanoma. Study observations and caveats: At 0.1 to 3.0 mg/kg, clonal expansion of CD4+ and CD8+ blood T cells had occurred by week 6.

From germline, CDR1 is MDHEN and CDR2 SYDVKM. The CDR3 sequence is 12 residues long. J was trimmed by 8 bases and V by 6 bases; bases with no gene match: 1. Details on this clone: Its specificity is not known.

Generated by immunoSEQ multiplex PCR, the TCRdb table keeps only in-frame clones and is missing some. The sample contains some 100,000 clones, around 89% of which appear only once. The source material was CD4+ or CD8+ T cells sorted from blood, sampled in a trial of the OX40 agonist ivuxolimab. The chain recombines TRBV28 with TRBJ2-2, with 9 bases aligning to TRBD1. This clonotype originated in an adult with an advanced solid tumor such as melanoma, head and neck, liver or kidney cancer. The CDR3 reads CASRGQGGELFF. For the CDR3, the DNA is TGTGCCAGCAGGGGACAGGGAGGGGAGCTGTTTTTT. The entire variable domain, with the rest obtained from reference TRBV28 and TRBJ2-2, is as follows: DVKVTQSSRYLVKRTGEKVFLECVQDMDHENMFWYRQDPGLGLRLIYFSYDVKMKEKGDIPEGYSVSREKKERFSLILESASTNQTSMYLCASRGQGGELFFGEGSRLTVL.